This T cell receptor (beta chain) was documented in a study of blood T cell repertoires in COVID-19. Study overall: The United States, Italy and Spain supplied acute and convalescent COVID-19 samples.

This clone was observed a handful of times. This CDR3 region has 18 residues. Trimming shortened V by 0 bases and J by 0 bases, and 15 bases separated the two germline ends. The germline V gene has CDR1 SNHLY and CDR2 FYNNEI. Original processing methods: Using reference gene primer amplification, nucleated cell counts were estimated. Produced via immunoSEQ multiplex PCR; TCRdb's table is partial and in-frame only. The V and J calls and the clone size are those of that table, but D and trimming were determined from the DNA. The sample holds 190,000 or so clones, approximately 85% seen once. This rearrangement joins TRBV2 to TRBJ1-5; D may be TRBD1 (6 bases). The sequenced sample consisted of PBMCs or T cells enriched from blood (not recorded which). The TCR comes from a man aged 35 to 55 who had recovered from COVID-19. The CDR3 nucleotides read TGTGCCAGCAGTGAAGCGGGCTGGGGGCGGTATAGCAATCAGCCCCAGCATTTT. Its translation is CASSEAGWGRYSNQPQHF.